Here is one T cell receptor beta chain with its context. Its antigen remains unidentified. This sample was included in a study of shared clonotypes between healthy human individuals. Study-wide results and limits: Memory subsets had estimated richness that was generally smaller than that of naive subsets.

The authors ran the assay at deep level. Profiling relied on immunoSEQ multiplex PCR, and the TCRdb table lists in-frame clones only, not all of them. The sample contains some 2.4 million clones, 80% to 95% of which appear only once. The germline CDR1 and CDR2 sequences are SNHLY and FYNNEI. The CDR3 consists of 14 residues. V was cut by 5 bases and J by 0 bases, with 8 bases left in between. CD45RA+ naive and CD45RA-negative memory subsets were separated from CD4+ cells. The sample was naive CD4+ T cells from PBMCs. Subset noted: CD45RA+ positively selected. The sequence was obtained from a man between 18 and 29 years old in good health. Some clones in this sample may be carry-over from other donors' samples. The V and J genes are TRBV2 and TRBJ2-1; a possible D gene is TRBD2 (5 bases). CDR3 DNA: TGTGCCAGCAGTCTTACTAGCTCCTACAATGAGCAGTTCTTC. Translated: CASSLTSSYNEQFF. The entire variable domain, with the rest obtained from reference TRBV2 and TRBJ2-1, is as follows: EPEVTQTPSHQVTQMGQEVILRCVPISNHLYFYWYRQILGQKVEFLVSFYNNEISEKSEIFDDQFSVERPDGSNFTLKIRSTKLEDSAMYFCASSLTSSYNEQFFGPGTRLTVL.